Following are 7 T cell receptor beta chains from one sample sequenced in a study of T cells in Graves' hyperthyroidism and ophthalmopathy. RNA transcripts served as the template for amplifying TCR beta CDR3 regions. Carried out on the TCR CDR3, a first-round RT-PCR used the HTBI primer set. In TCRdb, the multiplex PCR reads were re-called with MiXCR into one record per CDR3 protein. Of roughly 520,000 distinct CDR3 sequences listed, roughly a quarter are singletons. Sequencing input: blood. The receptors originated from a young woman with Graves' ophthalmopathy.

This clonotype has a count of ten or more. This rearrangement joins TRBV6-1 to TRBJ2-7, with 10 bases that match TRBD1. With V trimmed by 2 bases and J by 0 bases, 1 base remained unmatched. Germline CDR1 and CDR2: MNHNS and SASEGT. The CDR3 has 15 residues. CDR3 sequence reads: CASSEWTGGSYEQYF. In DNA, the CDR3 is TGTGCCAGCAGTGAATGGACAGGGGGCTCCTACGAGCAGTACTTC.

This clonotype has a count of ten or more. The chain combines TRBV4-1 with TRBJ2-2; D ambiguous. This CDR3 spans 16 amino acids. Trimming left V 1 base short and J 1 base short, with 10 bases between. Germline CDR1 is MGHRA and CDR2 is YSYEKL. The CDR3 region is CASSQVPKGNTGELFF. The CDR3 DNA is TGCGCCAGCAGCCAAGTCCCTAAAGGGAACACCGGGGAGCTGTTTTTT.

This clonotype was seen at least ten times. The V gene is TRBV11-2, the J gene TRBJ1-2, with D perhaps matching TRBD1 (6 bases). There are 17 residues in the CDR3. Per germline, CDR1 SGHAT and CDR2 FQNNGV. V lost 1 base and J lost 4, with 19 bases in between. CDR3: CASSLGAGGRSLYGYTF. The CDR3 nucleotides read TGTGCCAGCAGCTTAGGGGCGGGGGGCCGCTCCCTCTATGGCTACACCTTC.

This clonotype was recorded many times. The rearrangement links TRBV25-1 to TRBJ2-7; D remains unclear. The CDR3 runs 13 residues. Looked up from germline, CDR1 is MGHDK and CDR2 is SYGVNS. V lost 2 bases and J 6 bases, leaving 11 bases between the germline ends. For the CDR3, the DNA is TGTGCCAGCAGTGAAAAGGGTACCGCCGAGCAGTACTTC. It translates to CASSEKGTAEQYF.

The sample holds many counts of this clonotype. This chain joins TRBV29-1 and TRBJ1-2; tentative D call: TRBD1 (5 bases). The germline gives CDR1 SQVTM, CDR2 ANQGSEA. The CDR3 covers 13 residues. The germline V and J ends were trimmed by 7 bases and 6 bases, with 18 bases remaining between them. Written as DNA, the CDR3 is TGCAGCGCCAGGAGGTTCGGGGACCATGGCTACACCTTC. Translated: CSARRFGDHGYTF.

This clonotype has at least ten counts. The chain recombines TRBV27 with TRBJ1-2, with 9 bases that match TRBD1. After removal of 7 bases from V and 3 bases from J, the junction contained 6 bases not matched to a gene. This CDR3 is built from 14 residues. The germline CDR1 and CDR2 sequences are MNHEY and SMNVEV (reference sequence). The CDR3 spells CASNKGQGDYGYTF. CDR3 in DNA: TGTGCCAGCAACAAGGGACAGGGAGACTATGGCTACACCTTC.

The chain employs TRBV7-6 and TRBJ2-5, with 7 bases lining up with TRBD1. Germline V CDR1 and CDR2: SGHVS, FNYEAQ. The CDR3 length is 14 residues. J lost 2 bases, V lost 3 bases, and 3 bases had no gene match. The CDR3 DNA is TGTGCCAGCAGCTTGTCACAGGGGCAAGAGACCCAGTACTTC. This translates into CASSLSQGQETQYF.